The T cell receptor (beta chain) under discussion was sequenced for a study of T cell repertoires in cytomegalovirus infection. TCRdb fed the reads into MiXCR, producing one record per CDR3 protein. The top ten hold less than 9.5% of the sample, which has about 360,000 distinct CDR3 sequences, 15% to 20% seen once. This clonotype came up once. V trimming: 1 base; J trimming: 6 bases; junction bases outside the gene matches: 4. The CDR3 covers 15 residues. Germline V gives CDR1 MGHRA, CDR2 YSYEKL. This TCR was recovered from a human donor in good health (CMV status not recorded). Some clones in this sample may be carry-over from other donors' samples. The chain joins TRBV4-1 to TRBJ2-1; 9 bases line up with TRBD2. Source material: PBMCs. CDR3 DNA sequence: TGCGCCAGCAGCCAAGGTCGACTAGCGGCCAATGAGCAGTTCTTC. This sequence encodes CASSQGRLAANEQFF.